This TCR beta chain was documented in a study of T cells in Graves' hyperthyroidism and ophthalmopathy. This clonotype has a count of ten or more. This CDR3 comprises 12 residues. Trimming pared 4 bases from V and 1 base from J, leaving 7 bases between. Germline V gives CDR1 DFQATT, CDR2 SNEGSKA (reference sequence). TCR beta CDR3 sequences were amplified from RNA transcripts. The study used the HTBI primer set for a first-round RT-PCR of the TCR CDR3. MiXCR, run by TCRdb on the multiplex PCR reads, gives a single entry per CDR3 protein. The sample records about 520,000 distinct CDR3 sequences, around a quarter being singletons.

This receptor was identified in a woman aged 25 to 45 with Graves' ophthalmopathy. Material for sequencing was blood. The chain couples TRBV20-1 to TRBJ1-1; D remains ambiguous. The CDR3 is CSATWGNTEAFF. The CDR3 DNA is TGCAGTGCTACATGGGGGAACACTGAAGCTTTCTTT.